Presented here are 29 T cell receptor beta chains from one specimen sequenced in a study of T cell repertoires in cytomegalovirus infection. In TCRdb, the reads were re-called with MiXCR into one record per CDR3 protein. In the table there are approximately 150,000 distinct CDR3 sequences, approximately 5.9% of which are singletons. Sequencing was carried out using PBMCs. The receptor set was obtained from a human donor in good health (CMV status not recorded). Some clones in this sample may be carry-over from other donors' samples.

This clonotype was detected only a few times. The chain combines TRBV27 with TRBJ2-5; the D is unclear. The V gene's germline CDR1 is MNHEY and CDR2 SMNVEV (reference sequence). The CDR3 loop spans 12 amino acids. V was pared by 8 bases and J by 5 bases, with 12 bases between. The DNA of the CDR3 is TGTGCCAGCGGTAGAGTCGGGGAGACCCAGTACTTC. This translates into CASGRVGETQYF.

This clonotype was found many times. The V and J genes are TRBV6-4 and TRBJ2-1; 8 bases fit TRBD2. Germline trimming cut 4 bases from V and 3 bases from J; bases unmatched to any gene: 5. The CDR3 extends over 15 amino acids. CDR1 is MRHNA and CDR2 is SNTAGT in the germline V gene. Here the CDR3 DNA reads TGTGCCAGCAGTGTCCGGGGGGGCCACTACAATGAGCAGTTCTTC. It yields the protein CASSVRGGHYNEQFF.

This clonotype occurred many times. CDR3 region: CASRSGPSSYEQYF. The CDR3 bases are TGTGCCAGCCGTAGCGGGCCTAGCTCCTACGAGCAGTACTTC. This chain links TRBV7-2 with TRBJ2-7, with 7 bases identical to TRBD2. The CDR3 totals 14 residues. With 8 bases clipped from V and 0 bases from J, the junction kept 7 bases outside the gene matches. The germline V gene encodes CDR1 SGHTA and CDR2 FQGNSA. Supplemented by reference TRBV7-2 and TRBJ2-7, the full variable domain reads GAGVSQSPSNKVTEKGKDVELRCDPISGHTALYWYRQSLGQGLEFLIYFQGNSAPDKSGLPSDRFSAERTGGSVSTLTIQRTQQEDSAVYLCASRSGPSSYEQYFGPGTRLTVT.

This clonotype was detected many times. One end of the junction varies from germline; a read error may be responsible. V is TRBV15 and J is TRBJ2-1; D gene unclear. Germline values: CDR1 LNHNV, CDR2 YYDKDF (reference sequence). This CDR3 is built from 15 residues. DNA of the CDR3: TGTGCCACCAGCGGAGATAAGACCAGCTACAATGAGCAGTTCTTC. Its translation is CATSGDKTSYNEQFF.

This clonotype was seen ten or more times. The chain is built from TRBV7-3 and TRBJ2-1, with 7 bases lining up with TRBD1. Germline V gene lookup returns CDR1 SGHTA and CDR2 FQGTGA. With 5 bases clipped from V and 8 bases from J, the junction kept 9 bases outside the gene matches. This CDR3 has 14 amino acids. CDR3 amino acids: CASSLEGTAHEQFF. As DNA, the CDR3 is TGTGCCAGCAGCCTAGAGGGGACAGCCCATGAGCAGTTCTTC. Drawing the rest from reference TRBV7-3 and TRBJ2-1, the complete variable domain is GAGVSQTPSNKVTEKGKYVELRCDPISGHTALYWYRQSLGQGPEFLIYFQGTGAADDSGLPNDRFFAVRPEGSVSTLKIQRTERGDSAVYLCASSLEGTAHEQFFGPGTRLTVL.

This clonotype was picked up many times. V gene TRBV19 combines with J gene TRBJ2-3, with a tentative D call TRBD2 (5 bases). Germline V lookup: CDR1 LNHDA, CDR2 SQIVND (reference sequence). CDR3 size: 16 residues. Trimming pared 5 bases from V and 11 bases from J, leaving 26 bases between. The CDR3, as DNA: TGTGCCAGTAGTCTCGTGCCGGGATCCACCCCCCGCGAGCAGTATTTT. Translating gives CASSLVPGSTPREQYF.

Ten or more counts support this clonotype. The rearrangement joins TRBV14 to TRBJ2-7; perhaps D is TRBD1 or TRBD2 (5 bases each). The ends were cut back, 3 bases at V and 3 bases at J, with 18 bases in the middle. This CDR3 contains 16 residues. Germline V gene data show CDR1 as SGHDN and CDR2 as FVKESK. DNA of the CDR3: TGTGCCAGCAGCCATGGCCGAGGGACCCACTTCTACGAGCAGTACTTC. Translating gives CASSHGRGTHFYEQYF. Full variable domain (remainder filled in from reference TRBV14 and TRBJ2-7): EAGVTQFPSHSVIEKGQTVTLRCDPISGHDNLYWYRRVMGKEIKFLLHFVKESKQDESGMPNNRFLAERTGGTYSTLKVQPAELEDSGVYFCASSHGRGTHFYEQYFGPGTRLTVT.

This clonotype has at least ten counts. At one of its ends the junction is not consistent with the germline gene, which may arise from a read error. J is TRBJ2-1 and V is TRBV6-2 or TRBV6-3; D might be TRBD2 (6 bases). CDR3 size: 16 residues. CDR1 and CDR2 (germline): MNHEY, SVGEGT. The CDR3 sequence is CASSYFAILSRAGLIF. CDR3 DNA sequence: TGTGCCAGCAGTTACTTCGCGATTCTTTCCCGCGCGGGGCTTATCTTC.

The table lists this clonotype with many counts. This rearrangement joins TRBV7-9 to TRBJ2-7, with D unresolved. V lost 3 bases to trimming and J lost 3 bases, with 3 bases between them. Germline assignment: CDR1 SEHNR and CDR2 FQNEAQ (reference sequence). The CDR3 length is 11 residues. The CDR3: CASSFDYEQYF. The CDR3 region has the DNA TGTGCCAGCAGCTTTGACTACGAGCAGTACTTC.

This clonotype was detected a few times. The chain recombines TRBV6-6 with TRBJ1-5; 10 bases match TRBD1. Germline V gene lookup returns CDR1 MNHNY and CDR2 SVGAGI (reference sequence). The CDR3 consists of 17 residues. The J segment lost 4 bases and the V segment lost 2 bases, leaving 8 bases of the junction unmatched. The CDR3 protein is CASSYSRRTGGNQPQHF. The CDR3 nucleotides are TGTGCCAGCAGTTACAGTCGGCGGACAGGGGGGAATCAGCCCCAGCATTTT.

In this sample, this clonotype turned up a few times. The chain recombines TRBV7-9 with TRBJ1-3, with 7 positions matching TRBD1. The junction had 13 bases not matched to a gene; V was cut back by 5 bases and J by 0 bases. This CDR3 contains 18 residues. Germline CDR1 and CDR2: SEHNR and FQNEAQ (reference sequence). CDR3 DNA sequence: TGTGCCAGCAGCCGCTCCAGGGGACAGTCTTCCTCTGGAAACACCATATATTTT. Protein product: CASSRSRGQSSSGNTIYF.

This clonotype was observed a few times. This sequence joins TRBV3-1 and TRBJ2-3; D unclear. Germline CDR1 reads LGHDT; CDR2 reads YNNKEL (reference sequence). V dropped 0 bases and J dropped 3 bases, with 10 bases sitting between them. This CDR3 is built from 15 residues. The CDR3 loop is CASSQDPASTDTQYF. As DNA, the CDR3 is TGTGCCAGCAGCCAAGATCCGGCGTCAACAGATACGCAGTATTTT.

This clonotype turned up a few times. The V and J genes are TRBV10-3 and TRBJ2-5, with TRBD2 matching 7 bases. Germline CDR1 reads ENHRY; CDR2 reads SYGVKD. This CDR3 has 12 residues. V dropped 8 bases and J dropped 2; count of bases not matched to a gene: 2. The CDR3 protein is CAIGGGQETQYF. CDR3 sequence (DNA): TGTGCCATCGGGGGGGGGCAAGAGACCCAGTACTTC.

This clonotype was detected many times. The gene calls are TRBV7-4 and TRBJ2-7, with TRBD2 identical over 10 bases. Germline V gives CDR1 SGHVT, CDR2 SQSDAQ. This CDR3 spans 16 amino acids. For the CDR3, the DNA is TGTGCAGGCAAGGAGGCTAGCGGGGGCCATTCCTACGAGCAGTACTTC. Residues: CAGKEASGGHSYEQYF.

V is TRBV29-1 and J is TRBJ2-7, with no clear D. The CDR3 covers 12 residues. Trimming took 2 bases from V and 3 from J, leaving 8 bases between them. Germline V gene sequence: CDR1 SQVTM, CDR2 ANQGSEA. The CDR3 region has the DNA TGCAGCGTTGAATTCCCCAACTACGAGCAGTACTTC. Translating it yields CSVEFPNYEQYF.

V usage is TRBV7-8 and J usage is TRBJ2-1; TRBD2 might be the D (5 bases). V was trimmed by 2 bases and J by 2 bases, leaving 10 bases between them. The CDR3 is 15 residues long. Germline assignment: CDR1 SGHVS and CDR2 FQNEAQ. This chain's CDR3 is CASSLSPGAYNEQFF. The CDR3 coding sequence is TGTGCCAGCAGCTTAAGCCCCGGGGCCTACAATGAGCAGTTCTTC.

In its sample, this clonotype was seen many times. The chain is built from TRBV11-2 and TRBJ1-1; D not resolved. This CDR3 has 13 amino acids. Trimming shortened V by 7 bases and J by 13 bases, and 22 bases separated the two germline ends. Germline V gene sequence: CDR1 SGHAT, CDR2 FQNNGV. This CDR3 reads CASTQDLLTRHFF. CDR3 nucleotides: TGTGCCAGCACCCAAGACCTACTGACGAGGCATTTCTTT.

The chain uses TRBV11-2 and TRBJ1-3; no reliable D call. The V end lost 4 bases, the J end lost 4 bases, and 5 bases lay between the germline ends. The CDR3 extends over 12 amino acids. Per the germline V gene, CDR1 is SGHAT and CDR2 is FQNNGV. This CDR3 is CASSYWGNTIYF. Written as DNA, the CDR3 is TGTGCCAGCAGCTATTGGGGAAACACCATATATTTT.

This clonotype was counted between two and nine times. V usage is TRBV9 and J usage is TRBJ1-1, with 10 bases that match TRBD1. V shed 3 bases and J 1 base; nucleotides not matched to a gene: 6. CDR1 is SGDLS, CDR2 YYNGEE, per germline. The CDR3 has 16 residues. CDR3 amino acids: CASSAGQGVGNTEAFF. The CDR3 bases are TGTGCCAGCAGCGCAGGACAGGGGGTTGGGAACACTGAAGCTTTCTTT.

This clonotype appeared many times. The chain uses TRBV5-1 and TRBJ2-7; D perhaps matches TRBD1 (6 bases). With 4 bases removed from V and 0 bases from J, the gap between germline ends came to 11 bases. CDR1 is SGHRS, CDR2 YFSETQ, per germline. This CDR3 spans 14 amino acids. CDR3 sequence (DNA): TGCGCCAGCAGCACCCGGACAGCCTCCTACGAGCAGTACTTC. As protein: CASSTRTASYEQYF.

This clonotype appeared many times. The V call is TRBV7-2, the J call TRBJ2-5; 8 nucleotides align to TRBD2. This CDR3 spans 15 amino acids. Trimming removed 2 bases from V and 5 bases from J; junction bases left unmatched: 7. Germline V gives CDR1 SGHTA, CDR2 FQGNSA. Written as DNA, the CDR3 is TGTGCCAGCAGCTTATCCGGGACTAGGAGGGAGACCCAGTACTTC. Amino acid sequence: CASSLSGTRRETQYF.

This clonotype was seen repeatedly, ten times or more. This CDR3 reads CASSGQGNTEAFF. The CDR3, as DNA: TGTGCCAGCTCTGGCCAGGGGAACACTGAAGCTTTCTTT. This sequence joins TRBV18 and TRBJ1-1; possibly TRBD1 for D (5 bases). Trimming shortened V by 6 bases and J by 1 base, and 9 bases separated the two germline ends. This CDR3 has 13 amino acids. Per the germline V gene, CDR1 is KGHSH and CDR2 is LQKENI.

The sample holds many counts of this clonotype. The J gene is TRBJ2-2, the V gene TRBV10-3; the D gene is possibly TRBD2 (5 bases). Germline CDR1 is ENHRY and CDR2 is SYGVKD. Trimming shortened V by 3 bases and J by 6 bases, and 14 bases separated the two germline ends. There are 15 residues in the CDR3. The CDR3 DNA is TGTGCCATCAGTGATGACGGGCTCGGGGCCGGGGAGCTGTTTTTT. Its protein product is CAISDDGLGAGELFF.

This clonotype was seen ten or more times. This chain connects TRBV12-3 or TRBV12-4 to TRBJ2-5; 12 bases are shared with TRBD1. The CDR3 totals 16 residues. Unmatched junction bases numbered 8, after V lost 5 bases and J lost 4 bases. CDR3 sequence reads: CASSRGTGGQTETQYF. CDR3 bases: TGTGCCAGCAGTCGAGGGACAGGGGGCCAGACAGAGACCCAGTACTTC.

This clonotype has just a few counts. In DNA form, the CDR3 reads TGTGCCAGCAAAGTGTCGGACCATCAGCCCCAGCATTTT. It codes for CASKVSDHQPQHF. The chain employs TRBV6-2 or TRBV6-3 and TRBJ1-5; D remains ambiguous. This CDR3 has 13 amino acids. Germline CDR1 is MNHEY and CDR2 is SVGEGT. V lost 7 bases and J lost 5, with 12 bases in between.

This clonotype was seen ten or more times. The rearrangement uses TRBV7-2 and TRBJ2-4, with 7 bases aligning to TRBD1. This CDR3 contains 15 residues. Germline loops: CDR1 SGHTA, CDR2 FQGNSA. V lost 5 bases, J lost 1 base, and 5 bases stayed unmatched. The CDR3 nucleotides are TGTGCCAGCAGCCCGACAGGGCAGGCCAAAAACATTCAGTACTTC. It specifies CASSPTGQAKNIQYF.

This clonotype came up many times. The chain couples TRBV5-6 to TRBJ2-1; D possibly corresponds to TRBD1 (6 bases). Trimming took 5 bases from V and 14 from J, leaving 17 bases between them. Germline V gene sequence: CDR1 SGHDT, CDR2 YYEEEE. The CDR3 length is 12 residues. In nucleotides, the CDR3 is TGTGCCAGCAGTCCCACAGGGACCAGTGAGTTCTTC. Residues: CASSPTGTSEFF.

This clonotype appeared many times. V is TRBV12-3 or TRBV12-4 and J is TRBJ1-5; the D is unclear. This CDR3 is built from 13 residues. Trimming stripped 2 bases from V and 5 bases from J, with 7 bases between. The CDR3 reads CASSLNRDQPQHF. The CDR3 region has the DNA TGTGCCAGCAGTTTAAACCGAGATCAGCCCCAGCATTTT.

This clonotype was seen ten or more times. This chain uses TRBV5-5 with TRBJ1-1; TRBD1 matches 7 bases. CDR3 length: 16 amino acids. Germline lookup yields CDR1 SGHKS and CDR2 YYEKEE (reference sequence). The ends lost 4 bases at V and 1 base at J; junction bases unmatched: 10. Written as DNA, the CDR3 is TGTGCCAGCAGCCCGGGACAGCTGATTAGGAACACTGAAGCTTTCTTT. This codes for CASSPGQLIRNTEAFF.